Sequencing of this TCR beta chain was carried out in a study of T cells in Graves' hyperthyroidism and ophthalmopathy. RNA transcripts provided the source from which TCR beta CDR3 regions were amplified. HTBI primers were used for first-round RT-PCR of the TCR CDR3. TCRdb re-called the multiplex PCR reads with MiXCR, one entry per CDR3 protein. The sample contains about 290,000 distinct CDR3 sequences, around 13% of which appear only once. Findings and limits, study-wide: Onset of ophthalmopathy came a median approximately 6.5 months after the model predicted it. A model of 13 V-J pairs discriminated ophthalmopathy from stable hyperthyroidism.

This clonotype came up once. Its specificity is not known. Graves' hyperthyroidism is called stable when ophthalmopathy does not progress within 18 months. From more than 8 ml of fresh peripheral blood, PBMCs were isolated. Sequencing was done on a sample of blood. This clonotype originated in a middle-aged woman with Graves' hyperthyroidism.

CDR3 amino acids: CAWSLGWNEQFF. The CDR3, as DNA: TGTGCCTGGAGTCTCGGGTGGAATGAGCAGTTCTTC. V gene TRBV30 combines with J gene TRBJ2-1; D unclear. The CDR3 spans 12 residues. Germline CDR1 and CDR2: GTSNPN and SVGIG (reference sequence). Trimming shortened V by 2 bases and J by 7 bases, and 9 bases separated the two germline ends. Variable domain in full (rest from reference TRBV30 and TRBJ2-1): SQTIHQWPATLVQPVGSPLSLECTVEGTSNPNLYWYRQAAGRGLQLLFYSVGIGQISSEVPQNLSASRPQDRQFILSSKKLLLSDSGFYLCAWSLGWNEQFFGPGTRLTVL.